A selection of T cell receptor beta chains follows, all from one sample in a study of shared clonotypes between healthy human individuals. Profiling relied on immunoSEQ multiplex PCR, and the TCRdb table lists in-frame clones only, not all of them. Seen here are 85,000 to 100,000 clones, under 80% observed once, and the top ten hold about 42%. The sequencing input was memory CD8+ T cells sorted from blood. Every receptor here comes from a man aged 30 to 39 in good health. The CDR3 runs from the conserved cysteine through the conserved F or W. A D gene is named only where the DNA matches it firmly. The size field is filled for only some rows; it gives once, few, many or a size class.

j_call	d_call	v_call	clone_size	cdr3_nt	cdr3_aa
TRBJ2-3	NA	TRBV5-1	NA	TGCGCCAGCAGCTTGGACGCGGGCACAGATACGCAGTATTTT	CASSLDAGTDTQYF
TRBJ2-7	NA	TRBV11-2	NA	TGTGCCAGCTCAGCAGGACTATACTACGAGCAGTACTTC	CASSAGLYYEQYF
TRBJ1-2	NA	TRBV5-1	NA	TGCGCCAGCAGCCGTGACAGTCTGCCGGGGAGTGGCTACACCTTC	CASSRDSLPGSGYTF
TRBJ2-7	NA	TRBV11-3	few	TGTGCCAGCAGCCTCCGTCCCCTGAACGAGCAGTACTTC	CASSLRPLNEQYF
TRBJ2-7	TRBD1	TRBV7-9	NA	TGTGCCAGCAGCTTAGGGGGATCCGGGACAGACCAAGGGCAGTACTTC	CASSLGGSGTDQGQYF
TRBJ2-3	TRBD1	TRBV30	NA	TGTGCCTGGAGCAGCATGGGACAGCCTAGCACAGATACGCAGTATTTT	CAWSSMGQPSTDTQYF
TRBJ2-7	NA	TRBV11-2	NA	TGTGCCAGCAGCACCGGGACTCGAGGGAGCGAGCAGTACTTC	CASSTGTRGSEQYF
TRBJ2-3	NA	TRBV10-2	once	TGCGCCAGCAGTCTAGCGTCTAGCACAGATACGCAGTATTTT	CASSLASSTDTQYF
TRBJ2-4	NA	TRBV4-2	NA	TGTGCCAGCAGCCCCTCCCGCGGGGCCAAAAACATTCAGTACTTC	CASSPSRGAKNIQYF
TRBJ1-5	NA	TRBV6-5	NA	TGTGCCAGCAGTTACGGGTTGAATCAGCCCCAGCATTTT	CASSYGLNQPQHF
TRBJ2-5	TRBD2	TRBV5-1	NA	TGCGCCAGCAACCCTAGCGGCTCCTTCCAAGAGACCCAGTACTTC	CASNPSGSFQETQYF
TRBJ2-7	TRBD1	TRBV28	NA	TGTGCCAGCAGGGGACAGGGGCTTTACGAGCAGTACTTC	CASRGQGLYEQYF
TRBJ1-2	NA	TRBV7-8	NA	TGTGCCAGCAGTCCTACAACCGGGCCCGGCTACACCTTC	CASSPTTGPGYTF
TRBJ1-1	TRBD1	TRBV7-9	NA	TGTGCCAGCAGGCAGGGGGGTGGCACTGAAGCTTTCTTT	CASRQGGGTEAFF
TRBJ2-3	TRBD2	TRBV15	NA	TGTGCTACCAGCAGAGTTGCTAGCGGGAGCCTCACAGATACGCAGTATTTT	CATSRVASGSLTDTQYF
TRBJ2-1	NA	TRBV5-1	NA	TGCGCCAGCAGCCTGGAAGGGGGCTCCTACAATGAGCAGTTCTTC	CASSLEGGSYNEQFF
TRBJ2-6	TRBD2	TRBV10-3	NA	TGTGCCATCAGGAAGGGACTAGCTGCTGGGGCCAACGTCCTGACTTTC	CAIRKGLAAGANVLTF
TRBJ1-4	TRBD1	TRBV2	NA	TGTGCCAGCAGGGGACAGGGAAATGAAAAACTGTTTTTT	CASRGQGNEKLFF